The present T cell receptor beta chain was sequenced within a study of vaccination and CD4 T cells after COVID-19. Study context: Investigators drew the post-COVID samples a median around 96 days after diagnosis, with a range of 35 to 161. The stimulus for the cells was overlapping spike peptides derived from SARS-CoV-2, HCoV-NL63, HCoV-OC43 and HCoV-229E.

About this clonotype: What it binds is unknown.

V lost 10 bases and J lost 2; bases outside the gene matches: 7. Germline lookup yields CDR1 MDHEN and CDR2 SYDVKM. This CDR3 has 15 amino acids. Researchers used the Oncomine TCR Beta short-read assay to sequence DNA from cultured CD4+ T cells. TCRdb re-called the PCR reads with MiXCR, one entry per CDR3 protein. The sample lists around 9,800 distinct CDR3 sequences, around 23% occurring once. Documented treatment: approximately nine-day PBMC culture with coronavirus spike peptide pools or control peptides (ViraFEST assay). After expanding antigen-specific T cells with peptide pools, ViraFEST sequenced their TCRs. Peptide pools at approximately 10 ug/ml stimulated approximately 2 million PBMCs per well with about 9.5 IU/ml IL-2.

This TCR came from a human donor who had recovered from COVID-19. V usage is TRBV28 and J usage is TRBJ1-6, with 8 bases matching TRBD1. The material sequenced was CD4+ T cells from blood, cultured in vitro, taken after SARS-CoV-2 vaccination. The CDR3 loop is CATDRGDTYNSPLHF. In nucleotides, the CDR3 is TGTGCCACAGACAGGGGCGACACCTATAATTCACCCCTCCACTTT.